The 5 T cell receptor beta chains listed next were all sequenced from one sample in a study of technical replicates of blood from four donors. The data were produced by immunoSEQ multiplex PCR, yet TCRdb's version contains in-frame clones alone and is incomplete. This sample yields about 75,000 clones, of which 95% to 98% are seen a single time; 0.25% to 0.3% belongs to the top ten. Material for sequencing was T cells isolated from PBMCs. The receptors were sampled from a human donor in good health.

The rearrangement joins TRBV27 to TRBJ2-5, with 13 positions matching TRBD2. Germline CDR1 is MNHEY and CDR2 is SMNVEV (reference sequence). This CDR3 region has 15 residues. Trimming removed 3 bases from V and 4 bases from J; junction bases left unmatched: 2. CDR3 region: CASSLGLAGRETQYF. CDR3 DNA: TGTGCCAGCAGTTTGGGACTAGCGGGAAGAGAGACCCAGTACTTC.

The chain carries TRBV28 and TRBJ2-2; 14 bases are a match to TRBD2. The length of the CDR3 is 17 residues. Trimming at V came to 6 bases and at J to 7 bases, leaving 10 bases not matched to a gene. Looked up from germline, CDR1 is MDHEN and CDR2 is SYDVKM. The CDR3 region has the DNA TGTGCCAGCAGCCGATCGGGACTAGCGGGAGTTATCGGGGAGCTGTTTTTT. As protein: CASSRSGLAGVIGELFF.

V usage is TRBV6-1 and J usage is TRBJ2-7; the D gene is possibly TRBD1 (5 bases). Germline-derived CDR1 and CDR2 are MNHNS and SASEGT. This CDR3 has 15 amino acids. The ends were cut back, 3 bases at V and 0 bases at J, with 12 bases in the middle. Here the CDR3 DNA reads TGTGCCAGCAGTGACATGGGGCTCAGCTCCTACGAGCAGTACTTC. Translating it yields CASSDMGLSSYEQYF.

The chain is built from TRBV11-2 and TRBJ1-2; D perhaps matches TRBD1 (6 bases). CDR3 length: 15 residues. Trimming pared 8 bases from V and 8 bases from J, leaving 24 bases between. Looked up from germline, CDR1 is SGHAT and CDR2 is FQNNGV. The CDR3 nucleotides read TGTGCCAGCCGTCCCTTAACAGGGTCAGGAGGAGGCTACACCTTC. This codes for CASRPLTGSGGGYTF. The variable domain in full, completed from reference TRBV11-2 and TRBJ1-2, reads EAGVAQSPRYKIIEKRQSVAFWCNPISGHATLYWYQQILGQGPKLLIQFQNNGVVDDSQLPKDRFSAERLKGVDSTLKIQPAKLEDSAVYLCASRPLTGSGGGYTFGSGTRLTVV.

The chain is built from TRBV6-1 and TRBJ2-7, with unresolved D. CDR1 and CDR2 from the germline V gene are MNHNS and SASEGT. V shed 2 bases and J shed 11 bases, with 19 bases lying between them. CDR3 length: 14 residues. The CDR3 DNA reads as TGTGCCAGCAGTGAAAGCCTACTGGTTTACGTAGAGTACTTC. This translates into CASSESLLVYVEYF.